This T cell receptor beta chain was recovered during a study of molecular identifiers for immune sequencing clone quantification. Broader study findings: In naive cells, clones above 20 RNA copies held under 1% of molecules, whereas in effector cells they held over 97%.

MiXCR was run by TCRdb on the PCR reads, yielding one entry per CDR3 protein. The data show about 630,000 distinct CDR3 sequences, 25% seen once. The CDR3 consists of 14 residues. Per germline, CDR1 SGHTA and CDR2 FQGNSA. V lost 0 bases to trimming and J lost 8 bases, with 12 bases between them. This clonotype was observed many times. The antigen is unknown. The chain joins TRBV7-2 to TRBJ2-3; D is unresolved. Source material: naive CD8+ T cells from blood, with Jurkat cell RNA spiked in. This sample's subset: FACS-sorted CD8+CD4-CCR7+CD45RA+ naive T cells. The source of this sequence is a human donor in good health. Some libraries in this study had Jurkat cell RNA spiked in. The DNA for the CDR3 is TGTGCCAGCAGCTTAGCGATGGGTGGTGGTACGCAGTATTTT. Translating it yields CASSLAMGGGTQYF.